Reported below is one TCR beta chain. This clone's antigen is unknown. Nothing much larger sits one base from this clone, and base qualities are not available. RNA was extracted using the RNeasy kit, and roughly 0.5 to 1 ug of the RNA was reverse transcribed with random hexamers. The immunoSEQ multiplex PCR assay, which covers 54 Vbeta and 13 Jbeta segments, was used to amplify TCR beta CDR3 regions. To correct PCR amplification bias, a synthetic template baseline was used for both primer optimization and computational correction. The source study handled its data this way. Only productive sequences were kept, with reads annotated to V, D and J genes according to IMGT and analyzed in immunoSEQ Analyzer. Clonality was computed as one minus Shannon entropy normalized by log2 of the number of productive unique sequences. Public and private clones were assessed among the 100 most prevalent clones of each patient and control. Clones were defined as Susac-specific if absent from the healthy and MS cohorts, from more than 900 published viral clones and from other ImmuneACCESS disease sequences. TCRdb cleaned the public reads at Q25 with fastp, built clones with MiXCR and kept in-frame beta chains. Rows with one shared CDR3 protein collapse into an entry with the most common genes and DNA. The V and J calls, along with clone size, are taken from TCRdb and not from the paper's own processing. In all, the sample holds roughly 400,000 distinct CDR3 sequences, and more than 80% of those were seen once. The top ten constitute about 0.12% of the sample.

This entry comes from a study of CD8 T cells in Susac syndrome (dated by TCRdb to about 2019). Describing the broader study: The study used repertoire sequencing to test whether antigen drove CD8+ T cell activation and differentiation in Susac syndrome. The study compared CD8+ T cell repertoire clonality among approximately twelve healthy donors, approximately 14 Susac syndrome patients and 15 or so multiple sclerosis patients. General findings and caveats noted by the study authors: The number of individuals in the TCR sequencing and HLA analysis was acknowledged as relatively small.

Peripheral blood CD8+ and CD4+ T cells from healthy donors, Susac syndrome patients and multiple sclerosis patients were profiled using high-throughput TCR beta sequencing. The multiple sclerosis controls were treatment-naive patients whose relapsing-remitting disease, either stable or active, fulfilled the revised McDonald criteria. Bulk CD8+ and CD4+ T cells were purified by magnetic negative isolation, while CD8+ TEMRA cells were enriched using FACS. Blood was collected in EDTA tubes and processed within 24 hours, with PBMCs isolated through density gradient centrifugation. PBMCs intended for TCR sequencing were frozen in liquid nitrogen and were later thawed in a 37 degrees C water bath. The sorted or isolated CD4+, CD8+ and CD8+ TEMRA cells reached a purity of at least 90%. The CDR3 goes from the cysteine to the phenylalanine over 12 residues. Kept here is only the CDR3 DNA, which spans 36 bases and is read in frame from base 1. Via the germline V gene (reference sequence), CDR1 is SGHNT and CDR2 YYREEE. V and J are truncated by 0 bases and 6 bases respectively, leaving an intervening sequence of 6 bases.

Sequenced input: CD8+ T cells from PBMCs. Here the chain combines TRBV5-4 and TRBJ1-2; no D segment can be confidently identified. The TCR comes from a human donor with multiple sclerosis. Here is the DNA: TGTGCCAGCAGCTTGGGATCCGATGGCTACACCTTC. The translation is CASSLGSDGYTF.